This T cell receptor beta chain was identified in a study of blood T cell repertoires in COVID-19. The overall study: COVID-19 samples collected from the United States, Italy and Spain covered acute and convalescent phases. T cells, B-cell-depleted T cells, or PBMCs provided the cDNA or gDNA that served as material.

Data came from immunoSEQ multiplex PCR; TCRdb stores just in-frame clones and leaves some out. The sample yields over 200,000 clones, about 90% seen once. Trimming took off 2 bases at V and 4 bases at J, with 5 bases between the two ends. The CDR3 is made up of 13 amino acids. The germline V gene encodes CDR1 MRHNA and CDR2 SNTAGT. The sequence came from a man aged 35 to 55 with active or convalescent COVID-19. V gene TRBV6-4 combines with J gene TRBJ2-2, with no clear D. The sample comprised peripheral blood. The CDR3 DNA reads TGTGCCAGCAGTGACCGCAGCACCGGGGAGCTGTTTTTT. Translated: CASSDRSTGELFF.